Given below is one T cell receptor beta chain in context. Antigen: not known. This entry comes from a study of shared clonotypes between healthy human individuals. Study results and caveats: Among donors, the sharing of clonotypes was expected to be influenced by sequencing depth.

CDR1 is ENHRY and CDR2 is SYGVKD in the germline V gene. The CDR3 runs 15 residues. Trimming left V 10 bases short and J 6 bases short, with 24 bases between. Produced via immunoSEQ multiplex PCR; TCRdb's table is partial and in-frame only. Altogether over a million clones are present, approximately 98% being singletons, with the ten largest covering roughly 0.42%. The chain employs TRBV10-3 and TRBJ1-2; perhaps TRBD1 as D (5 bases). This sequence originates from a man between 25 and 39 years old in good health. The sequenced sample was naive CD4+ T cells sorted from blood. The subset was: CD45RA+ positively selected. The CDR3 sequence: CATQEYQGVKDGYTF. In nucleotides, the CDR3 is TGTGCCACTCAAGAATACCAGGGAGTTAAAGATGGCTACACCTTC.